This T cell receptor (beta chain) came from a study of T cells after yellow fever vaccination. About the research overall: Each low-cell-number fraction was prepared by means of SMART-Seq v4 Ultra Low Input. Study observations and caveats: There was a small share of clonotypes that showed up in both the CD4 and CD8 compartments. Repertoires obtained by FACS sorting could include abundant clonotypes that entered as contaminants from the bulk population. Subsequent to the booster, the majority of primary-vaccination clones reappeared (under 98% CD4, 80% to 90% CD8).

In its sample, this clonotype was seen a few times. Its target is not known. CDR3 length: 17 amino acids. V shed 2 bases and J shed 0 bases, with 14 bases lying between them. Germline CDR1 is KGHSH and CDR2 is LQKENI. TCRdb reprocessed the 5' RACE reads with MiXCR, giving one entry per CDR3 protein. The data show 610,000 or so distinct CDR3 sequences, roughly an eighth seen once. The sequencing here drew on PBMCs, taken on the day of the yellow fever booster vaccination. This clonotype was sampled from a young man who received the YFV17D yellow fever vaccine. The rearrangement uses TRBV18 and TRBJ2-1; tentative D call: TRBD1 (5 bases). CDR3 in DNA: TGTGCCAGCTCACCAAAAGGGGTCCAAAGCTCCTACAATGAGCAGTTCTTC. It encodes CASSPKGVQSSYNEQFF.